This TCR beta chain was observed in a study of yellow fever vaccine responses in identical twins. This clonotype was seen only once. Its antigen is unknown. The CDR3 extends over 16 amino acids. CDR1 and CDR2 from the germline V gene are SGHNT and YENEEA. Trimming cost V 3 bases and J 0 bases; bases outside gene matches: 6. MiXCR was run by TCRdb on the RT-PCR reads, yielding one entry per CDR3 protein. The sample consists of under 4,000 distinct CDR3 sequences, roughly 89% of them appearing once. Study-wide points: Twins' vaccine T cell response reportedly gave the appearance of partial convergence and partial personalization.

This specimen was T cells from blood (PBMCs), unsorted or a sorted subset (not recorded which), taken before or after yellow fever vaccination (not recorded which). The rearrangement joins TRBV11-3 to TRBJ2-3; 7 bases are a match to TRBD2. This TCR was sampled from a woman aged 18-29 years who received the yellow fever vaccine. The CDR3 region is CASSFVASGSTDTQYF. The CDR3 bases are TGTGCCAGCAGCTTCGTCGCTAGCGGTAGCACAGATACGCAGTATTTT.